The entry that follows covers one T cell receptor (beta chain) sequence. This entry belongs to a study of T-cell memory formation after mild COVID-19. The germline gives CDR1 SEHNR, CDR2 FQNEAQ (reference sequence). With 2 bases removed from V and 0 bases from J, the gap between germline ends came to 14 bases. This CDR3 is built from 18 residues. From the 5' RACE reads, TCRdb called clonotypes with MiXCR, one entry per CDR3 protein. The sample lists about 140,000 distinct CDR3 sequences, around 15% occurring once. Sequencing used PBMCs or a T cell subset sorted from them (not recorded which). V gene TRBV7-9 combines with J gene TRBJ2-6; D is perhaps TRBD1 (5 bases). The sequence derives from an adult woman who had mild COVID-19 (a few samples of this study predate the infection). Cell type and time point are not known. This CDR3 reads CASSLPDPDSSGANVLTF. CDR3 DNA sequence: TGTGCCAGCAGCTTACCGGACCCCGACAGCTCTGGGGCCAACGTCCTGACTTTC.